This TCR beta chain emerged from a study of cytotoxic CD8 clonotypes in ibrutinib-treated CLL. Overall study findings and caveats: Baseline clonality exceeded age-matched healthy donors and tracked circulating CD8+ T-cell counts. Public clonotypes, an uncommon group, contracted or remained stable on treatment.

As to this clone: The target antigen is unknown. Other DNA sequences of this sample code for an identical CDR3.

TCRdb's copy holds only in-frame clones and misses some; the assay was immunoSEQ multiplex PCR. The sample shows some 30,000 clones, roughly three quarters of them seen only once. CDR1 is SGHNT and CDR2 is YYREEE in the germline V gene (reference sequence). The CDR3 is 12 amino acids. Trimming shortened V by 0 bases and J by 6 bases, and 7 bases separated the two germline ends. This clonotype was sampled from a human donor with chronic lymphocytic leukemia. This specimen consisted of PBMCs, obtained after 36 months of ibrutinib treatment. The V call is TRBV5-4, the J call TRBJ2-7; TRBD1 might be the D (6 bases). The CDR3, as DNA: TGTGCCAGCAGCTTGGGCAGGGGCGAGCAGTACTTC. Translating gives CASSLGRGEQYF.